The 25 T cell receptor beta chains in this list originate from one sample, sequenced in a study of CD8 T cells in ankylosing spondylitis. Each CDR3 protein gets one entry after TCRdb re-called the 5' RACE reads with MiXCR. The sample consists of approximately 210,000 distinct CDR3 sequences, 13% of them appearing once. The sample taken for sequencing was blood, either unsorted or a sorted T cell fraction (not recorded which). Receptor source: a male donor with ankylosing spondylitis or in good health (not recorded which).

The DNA for the CDR3 is TGTGCCACCTACCCGGGGGGGAAAACCCAAGAGACCCAGTACTTC. Translating gives CATYPGGKTQETQYF. The chain uses TRBV21-1 and TRBJ2-5; the table's TRBD1 call for D was not verified on the DNA. TRBV21-1 is annotated as a pseudogene. CDR3 length: 15 amino acids.

This clonotype was seen many times. The rearrangement uses TRBV27 and TRBJ2-1, with 8 bases matching TRBD2. Germline CDR1 reads MNHEY; CDR2 reads SMNVEV (reference sequence). CDR3 length: 14 amino acids. V was pared by 0 bases and J by 12 bases, with 7 bases of the junction left unmatched. CDR3 residues: CASSLSTSGGGQFF. As DNA, the CDR3 is TGTGCCAGCAGTTTATCAACTAGCGGAGGAGGGCAGTTCTTC.

This clonotype has a count of ten or more. V is TRBV5-1 and J is TRBJ1-1; D remains ambiguous. In germline, CDR1 is SGHRS, CDR2 YFSETQ. V lost 3 bases and J lost 1, with 7 bases in between. The CDR3 runs 13 residues. CDR3 sequence reads: CASSSPGNTEAFF. CDR3 DNA sequence: TGCGCCAGCAGCTCCCCGGGGAACACTGAAGCTTTCTTT.

This clonotype has more than one count but fewer than ten. The rearrangement uses TRBV12-5 and TRBJ2-3; tentatively, D is TRBD2 (7 bases). CDR3 length: 15 amino acids. Trimming stripped 8 bases from V and 7 bases from J, with 22 bases between. Germline CDR1 is LGHNT and CDR2 is FRNRAP. The CDR3 region is CASSLEGGPANTQYF. The DNA of the CDR3 is TGTGCTAGTAGCCTAGAGGGGGGGCCGGCAAATACGCAGTATTTT.

The CDR3 DNA follows: TGTGCCAGCGGACCGGGCACAGATACGCAGTATTTT. Translated: CASGPGTDTQYF. V usage is TRBV27 and J usage is TRBJ2-3; D is undetermined. The germline gives CDR1 MNHEY, CDR2 SMNVEV (reference sequence). CDR3 length: 12 residues. V was trimmed by 8 bases and J by 1 base, leaving 7 bases between them.

This clonotype was counted between two and nine times. V and J are TRBV20-1 and TRBJ2-2, with D perhaps TRBD1 or TRBD2 (5 bases each). The CDR3 length is 17 residues. The V gene's germline CDR1 is DFQATT and CDR2 SNEGSKA (reference sequence). V gave up 3 bases and J gave up 2 bases, with 19 bases separating them. CDR3 in amino acids: CSASSGPLRGNTGELFF. Written as DNA, the CDR3 is TGCAGTGCTAGCTCGGGACCCCTGAGGGGAAACACCGGGGAGCTGTTTTTT.

The rearrangement uses TRBV5-1 and TRBJ2-7; D gene ambiguous. Germline CDR1 is SGHRS and CDR2 is YFSETQ. V lost 2 bases to trimming and J lost 5 bases, with 14 bases between them. This CDR3 comprises 14 residues. This CDR3 is CASSLGFGVNEQYF. The CDR3 DNA reads as TGCGCCAGCAGCTTAGGTTTTGGGGTCAACGAGCAGTACTTC.

This clonotype was detected only a few times. The chain employs TRBV4-1 and TRBJ1-4, with D hard to call. V was clipped by 0 bases and J by 0 bases, with 5 bases between them. Per the germline V gene, CDR1 is MGHRA and CDR2 is YSYEKL. The CDR3 runs 15 residues. DNA of the CDR3: TGCGCCAGCAGCCAAGACACGTCAACTAATGAAAAACTGTTTTTT. This encodes CASSQDTSTNEKLFF.

The CDR3 nucleotides are TGTGCCAGCAGCTTAAATGGCAGTCCGGCCTACGAGCAGTACTTC. Its translation: CASSLNGSPAYEQYF. The rearrangement links TRBV7-9 to TRBJ2-7; D not certain. The CDR3 has 15 residues. Germline CDR1 reads SEHNR; CDR2 reads FQNEAQ (reference sequence). Deletions cut 2 bases from V and 2 bases from J, with 13 bases between.

This sequence joins TRBV19 and TRBJ2-2, with D unclear. The V gene's germline CDR1 is LNHDA and CDR2 SQIVND (reference sequence). There are 13 residues in the CDR3. V lost 7 bases and J lost 0, with 6 bases in between. The CDR3 coding sequence is TGTGCCAGTACTCTCGCGAACACCGGGGAGCTGTTTTTT. Its protein product is CASTLANTGELFF.

This clonotype has more than one count but fewer than ten. V gene TRBV5-6 combines with J gene TRBJ2-5, with D possibly called TRBD1 or TRBD2 (5 bases each). The CDR3 extends over 15 amino acids. CDR1 is SGHDT and CDR2 is YYEEEE in the germline V gene. Trimming pared 1 base from V and 1 base from J, leaving 11 bases between. The CDR3 coding sequence is TGTGCCAGCAGCTTGATCGTGGGGGTCCAAGAGACCCAGTACTTC. Its translation is CASSLIVGVQETQYF.

V is TRBV6-5 and J is TRBJ2-3; D is uncertain. Germline V CDR1 and CDR2: MNHEY, SVGAGI. The CDR3 has 13 residues. V dropped 0 bases and J dropped 4 bases, with 5 bases sitting between them. The CDR3 coding sequence is TGTGCCAGCAGTTACTCGTTTGCAGATACGCAGTATTTT. Its translation: CASSYSFADTQYF.

This clonotype has just a few counts. The rearrangement uses TRBV5-1 and TRBJ2-5, with TRBD1 identical over 10 bases. This CDR3 is built from 14 residues. The junction had 5 bases not matched to a gene; V was cut back by 4 bases and J by 5 bases. Germline V gives CDR1 SGHRS, CDR2 YFSETQ. The CDR3 DNA follows: TGCGCCAGCAGCCTAGGGACAGGGGAGGAGACCCAGTACTTC. This encodes CASSLGTGEETQYF.

This clonotype has more than one count but fewer than ten. The chain uses TRBV7-8 and TRBJ2-2, with D perhaps matching TRBD1 or TRBD2 (5 bases each). V was shortened by 2 bases and J by 8 bases, with 18 bases between the two germline ends. This CDR3 region has 16 residues. Germline V CDR1 and CDR2: SGHVS, FQNEAQ. The CDR3 DNA is TGTGCCAGCAGCTTATTTCGCAGGGACGTGCAGGGGGAGCTGTTTTTT. It encodes CASSLFRRDVQGELFF.

The V call is TRBV20-1, the J call TRBJ2-3; TRBD2 aligns across 11 bases. The CDR3 is 16 amino acids. The V segment lost 2 bases and the J segment 6 bases; nucleotides outside the gene matches: 10. CDR1 and CDR2 (germline): DFQATT, SNEGSKA (reference sequence). The CDR3 sequence is CSARRLLAGAGDTQYF. The CDR3 bases are TGCAGTGCTAGAAGGTTACTAGCGGGAGCGGGGGATACGCAGTATTTT.

This clonotype was detected only a few times. The chain joins TRBV12-3 or TRBV12-4 to TRBJ2-2; TRBD2 aligns across 7 bases. V was pared by 0 bases and J by 7 bases, with 5 bases of the junction left unmatched. The CDR3 runs 15 residues. The CDR3 here is CASSLAAGANGELFF. For the CDR3, the DNA is TGTGCCAGCAGTTTAGCGGCGGGAGCAAACGGGGAGCTGTTTTTT.

This clonotype was detected many times. The chain employs TRBV4-2 and TRBJ2-5; TRBD2 agrees at 8 bases. The germline CDR1 and CDR2 sequences are LGHNA and YNFKEQ. V trimming: 0 bases; J trimming: 4 bases; junction bases outside the gene matches: 4. This CDR3 contains 15 residues. DNA of the CDR3: TGTGCCAGCAGCCAAGAACGGGGGGGCGGAGAGACCCAGTACTTC. It yields the protein CASSQERGGGETQYF.

The rearrangement joins TRBV6-2 or TRBV6-3 to TRBJ2-1; D is unresolved. The CDR3 spans 16 residues. Germline V gives CDR1 MNHEY, CDR2 SVGEGT. V was cut by 2 bases and J by 0 bases, with 11 bases left in between. In DNA form, the CDR3 reads TGTGCCAGCAGTTACGTAACGTACAGCTCCTACAATGAGCAGTTCTTC. Protein sequence: CASSYVTYSSYNEQFF.

This clonotype has only a few counts. CDR3 region: CASFLEGGEAFF. The CDR3 nucleotides are TGTGCCAGCTTCCTCGAAGGAGGAGAAGCTTTCTTT. This rearrangement joins TRBV6-6 to TRBJ1-1; no firm D call. The V gene lost 8 bases and the J gene lost 8 bases, with 15 bases spanning the gap. The CDR3 sequence is 12 residues long. Germline V gives CDR1 MNHNY, CDR2 SVGAGI (reference sequence).

The chain links TRBV3-1 to TRBJ1-4; no clear D. CDR1 is LGHDT, CDR2 YNNKEL, per germline (reference sequence). CDR3 size: 14 residues. Trimming took off 4 bases at V and 8 bases at J, with 14 bases between the two ends. CDR3 amino acids: CASSPFTYGEKLFF. As DNA, the CDR3 is TGTGCCAGCAGCCCGTTTACCTACGGCGAAAAACTGTTTTTT.

The V gene is TRBV4-2, the J gene TRBJ2-3; D is perhaps TRBD2 (6 bases). V lost 1 base, J lost 1 base, and 12 bases lay in between. This CDR3 contains 16 residues. From germline, CDR1 is LGHNA and CDR2 YNFKEQ. The CDR3 is CASSQGGDPGTDTQYF. For the CDR3, the DNA is TGTGCCAGCAGCCAAGGGGGGGACCCCGGCACAGATACGCAGTATTTT.

The CDR3, as DNA: TGTGCCAGCAGCCAACAAACGGGCGGACCCCAGGAGCAGTACTTC. This gives the protein CASSQQTGGPQEQYF. The genes are TRBV4-2 and TRBJ2-7, with D hard to call. Trimming took off 2 bases at V and 7 bases at J, with 18 bases between the two ends. Germline-derived CDR1 and CDR2 are LGHNA and YNFKEQ. The CDR3 spans 15 residues.

The chain uses TRBV4-1 and TRBJ2-1; TRBD1 is a possible D gene (6 bases). Per the germline V gene, CDR1 is MGHRA and CDR2 is YSYEKL. This CDR3 spans 17 amino acids. V dropped 0 bases and J dropped 2 bases, with 14 bases sitting between them. CDR3 DNA sequence: TGCGCCAGCAGCCAAGATCCGGGACAAAATACCTACAATGAGCAGTTCTTC. Translating gives CASSQDPGQNTYNEQFF.

A few counts support this clonotype. The genes are TRBV7-9 and TRBJ2-7; TRBD1 is a possible D gene (5 bases). V was cut by 5 bases and J by 7 bases, with 15 bases left in between. The CDR3 is made up of 13 amino acids. Germline V gives CDR1 SEHNR, CDR2 FQNEAQ (reference sequence). CDR3 amino acids: CASSHGHLLEQYF. Here the CDR3 DNA reads TGTGCCAGCAGCCATGGACACCTCTTAGAGCAGTACTTC.

This clonotype has a handful of counts. The rearrangement uses TRBV25-1 and TRBJ2-5, with 10 bases identical to TRBD1. The CDR3 is made up of 14 amino acids. The ends lost 5 bases at V and 2 bases at J; junction bases unmatched: 2. The germline CDR1 and CDR2 sequences are MGHDK and SYGVNS. As DNA, the CDR3 is TGTGCCAGCAGTATGGGACAGGGGCAAGAGACCCAGTACTTC. Encoded protein: CASSMGQGQETQYF.